The 12 T cell receptor beta chains presented below share a single source sample, sequenced in a study of blood T cells in healthy people across ages. PCR was performed a second time for 7 to 11 cycles using a sample-barcoded 5' primer and a J-beta primer mix. TCRdb re-derived calls from the 5' RACE reads in MiXCR, one entry per CDR3 protein. The sample lists about 780,000 distinct CDR3 sequences, roughly 46% occurring once. Sequenced sample: blood. The receptor source for this set is an elderly man in good health.

The V and J genes are TRBV12-3 or TRBV12-4 and TRBJ2-3; no clear D. V lost 3 bases and J 5 bases, leaving 12 bases between the germline ends. CDR3 length: 14 amino acids. The CDR3 nucleotides are TGTGCCAGCAGTTTGAGGCAGTGGGGAGATACGCAGTATTTT. Protein sequence: CASSLRQWGDTQYF.

The chain employs TRBV5-1 and TRBJ2-7; D possibly corresponds to TRBD2 (5 bases). CDR1 is SGHRS, CDR2 YFSETQ, per germline. Trimming took off 2 bases at V and 7 bases at J, with 13 bases between the two ends. The CDR3 extends over 13 amino acids. The CDR3 sequence: CASSFPASGEQYF. As DNA, the CDR3 is TGCGCCAGCAGCTTTCCCGCTTCGGGGGAGCAGTACTTC.

To note about this clonotype: The junction and the germline gene differ at one end; a read error may be behind it. The rearrangement joins TRBV6-5 to TRBJ2-3; possibly TRBD1 for D (5 bases). CDR3 size: 11 residues. Per the germline V gene, CDR1 is MNHEY and CDR2 is SVGAGI. The CDR3 DNA sequence: TGTGCCGGCAGGGATACAGATACGCAGTATTTT. It encodes CAGRDTDTQYF.

This clonotype has a handful of counts. This may arise from a read error, as a much more abundant clone is one base away. This chain uses TRBV20-1 with TRBJ2-1; 7 positions match TRBD2. Trimming cost V 6 bases and J 9 bases; bases outside gene matches: 17. The CDR3 loop spans 15 amino acids. Germline V gene sequence: CDR1 DFQATT, CDR2 SNEGSKA (reference sequence). CDR3 bases: TGCAGTGCCAAACCCCGGGCTAGCGGTACCAGTGAGCAGTTCTTC. This sequence encodes CSAKPRASGTSEQFF.

This chain uses TRBV3-1 with TRBJ2-1; 8 bases align to TRBD1. The J segment lost 0 bases and the V segment lost 6 bases, leaving 4 bases of the junction unmatched. Germline-derived CDR1 and CDR2 are LGHDT and YNNKEL (reference sequence). The CDR3 totals 15 residues. The CDR3 coding sequence is TGTGCCAGCAGACTACAGGGGGTCTCCTACAATGAGCAGTTCTTC. Residues: CASRLQGVSYNEQFF.

Concerning this clonotype itself: A much larger clone is a single base away; this may be a read error. This chain joins TRBV12-3 or TRBV12-4 and TRBJ2-1, with 8 bases fitting TRBD2. V trimming: 6 bases; J trimming: 15 bases; junction bases outside the gene matches: 7. This CDR3 comprises 11 residues. CDR3: CASSPGLARFF. CDR3 coding DNA: TGTGCCAGCAGCCCCGGACTAGCTCGGTTCTTC.

This clonotype was detected a few times. The CDR3 is CASSYSRGMDIQYF. As DNA, the CDR3 is TGTGCCAGCAGTTACTCTAGGGGGATGGACATTCAGTACTTC. This sequence joins TRBV6-2 or TRBV6-3 and TRBJ2-4, with D possibly being TRBD1 (6 bases). The CDR3 sequence is 14 residues long. Looked up from germline, CDR1 is MNHEY and CDR2 is SVGEGT. Trimming shortened V by 0 bases and J by 8 bases, and 11 bases separated the two germline ends.

The table lists this clonotype with a count of one. V and J are TRBV12-3 or TRBV12-4 and TRBJ2-1; 10 bases are a match to TRBD2. Matching the DNA end better, TRBJ2-7 makes the J call doubtful. This CDR3 contains 15 residues. CDR3 residues: CASSVLAGADNEQYF. The CDR3 bases are TGTGCCAGCAGTGTGCTAGCGGGGGCTGACAATGAGCAGTACTTC.

As DNA, the CDR3 is TGTGCCAGCAGCTTGAGGGACAGCGTGTTCTTC. Residues: CASSLRDSVFF. The rearrangement joins TRBV5-6 to TRBJ2-1; TRBD1 matches at 7 bases. Germline assignment: CDR1 SGHDT and CDR2 YYEEEE. J was trimmed by 15 bases and V by 1 base; bases with no gene match: 4. This CDR3 has 11 residues.

The chain couples TRBV7-2 to TRBJ1-2, with 7 bases fitting TRBD1. The CDR3 has 14 residues. Germline V gene sequence: CDR1 SGHTA, CDR2 FQGNSA. The junction had 5 bases not matched to a gene; V was cut back by 1 base and J by 6 bases. The CDR3 DNA is TGTGCCAGCAGCTTAGTACACCAGGGGGATGGCTACACCTTC. It specifies CASSLVHQGDGYTF.

The J gene is TRBJ2-1, the V gene TRBV27; 9 bases fit TRBD2. J lost 4 bases, V lost 6 bases, and 7 bases had no gene match. Germline CDR1 and CDR2: MNHEY and SMNVEV (reference sequence). The length of the CDR3 is 15 residues. CDR3 coding DNA: TGTGCCAGCAGAATTAGCGGGAGTGGATACAATGAGCAGTTCTTC. It translates to CASRISGSGYNEQFF.

The V gene is TRBV24-1, the J gene TRBJ2-3; 10 bases are a match to TRBD1. The CDR3 covers 15 residues. V lost 5 bases and J lost 4; bases outside the gene matches: 5. Germline assignment: CDR1 KGHDR and CDR2 SFDVKD. The CDR3 coding sequence is TGTGCCACCAGTGGCGGACAGGGGGTTGCAGATACGCAGTATTTT. Protein: CATSGGQGVADTQYF.